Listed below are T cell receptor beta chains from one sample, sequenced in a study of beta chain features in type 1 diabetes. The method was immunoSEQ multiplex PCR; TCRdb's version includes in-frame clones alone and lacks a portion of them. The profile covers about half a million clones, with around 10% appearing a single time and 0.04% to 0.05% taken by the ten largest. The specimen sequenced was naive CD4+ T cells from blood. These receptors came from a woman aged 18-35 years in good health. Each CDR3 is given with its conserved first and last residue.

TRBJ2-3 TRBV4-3 CASSQEGTGYTDTQYF
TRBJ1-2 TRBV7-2 CASSPSFRVGGYTF
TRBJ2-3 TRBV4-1 CASSQAVPDTQYF
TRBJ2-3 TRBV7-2 CASSLDTDTQYF
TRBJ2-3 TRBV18 CASSPLPSGSTDTQYF
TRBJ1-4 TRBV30 CAWSVRPAEKLFF
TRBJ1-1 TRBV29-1 CSVDRWNTEAFF
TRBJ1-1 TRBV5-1 CASSFSDVVSEAFF
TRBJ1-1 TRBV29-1 CSAKIQGEGVNTEAFF
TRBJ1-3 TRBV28 CASRQSGNTIYF
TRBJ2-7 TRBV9 CASSVGATGYEQYF
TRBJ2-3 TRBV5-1 CASSQGQGDTQYF
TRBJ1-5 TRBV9 CASSVGPKDQPQHF
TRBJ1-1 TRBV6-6 CASSYSQGNTEAFF
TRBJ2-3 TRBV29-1 CSLSGTQGPTDTQYF
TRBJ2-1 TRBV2 CASNLVPASNEQFF
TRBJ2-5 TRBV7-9 CASSWKGVGETQYF
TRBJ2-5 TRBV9 CASSSSGGYQETQYF
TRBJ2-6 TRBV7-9 CASSSHTSGANVLTF
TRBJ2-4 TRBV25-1 CASLSSATGKNIQYF
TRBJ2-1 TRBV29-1 CSAGNSNEQFF
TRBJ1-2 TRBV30 CAWRRGLGLGYTF
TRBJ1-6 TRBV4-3 CASSQDRPSRVSPLHF
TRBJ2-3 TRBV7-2 CASSLQSISSDTQYF
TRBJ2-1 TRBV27 CASRGQGHGEQFF
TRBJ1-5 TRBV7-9 CASSLYQPQHF
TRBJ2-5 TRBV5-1 CASSLYSGSQETQYF
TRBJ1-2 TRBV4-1 CASSQKDRGIYGYTF
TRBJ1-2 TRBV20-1 CSASRDGYTF
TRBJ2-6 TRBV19 CASSIRPTGANVLTF
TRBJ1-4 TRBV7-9 CASSKGTTNEKLFF
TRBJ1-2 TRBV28 CASSLIGLMAHF
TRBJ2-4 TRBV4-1 CASSQALAGVSKNIQYF
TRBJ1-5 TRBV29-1 CSVGGDSNQPQHF
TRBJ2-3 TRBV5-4 CASSFRSSSTDTQYF
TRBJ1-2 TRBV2 CASSEGSTYGYTF
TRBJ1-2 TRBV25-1 CASSAVLYGYTF
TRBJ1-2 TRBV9 CASSASGGYGYTF
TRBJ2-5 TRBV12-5 CASGSSWETQYF
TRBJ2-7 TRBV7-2 CASSLGVAGFYEQYF
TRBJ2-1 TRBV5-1 CATHSGGGAPDEQFF
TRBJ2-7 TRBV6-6 CASSYTPSGRYEQYF
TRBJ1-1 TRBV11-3 CASSQSDRKNTEAFF
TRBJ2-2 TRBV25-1 CASTGDTGELFF
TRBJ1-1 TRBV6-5 CASSYSRKDTEAFF
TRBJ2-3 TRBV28 CASRKGQQRARTDTQYF
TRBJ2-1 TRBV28 CASSPSKTRRSYNEQFF
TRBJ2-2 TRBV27 CASSATGTTGELFF